This record looks at one T cell receptor beta chain sequence and its context. The read gets to within 3 residues of the CDR3 end, and the germline J gene fills in the rest. Data came from immunoSEQ multiplex PCR; TCRdb stores just in-frame clones and leaves some out. The sample yields about 47,000 clones, without any singletons. This sample stems from a study of T cell clonality in common variable immunodeficiency. The germline V gene has CDR1 MNHNS and CDR2 SASEGT. The CDR3 extends over 15 amino acids. Sequenced: peripheral blood mononuclear cells. This receptor was obtained from a person aged 18 to 70 in good health. This chain joins TRBV6-1 and TRBJ1-2; 9 bases are shared with TRBD1. CDR3 DNA (partial): TGTGCCAGCAGGGAACAGGGGGCCTCCTACAATGAC. Protein sequence: CASREQGASYND. The entire CDR3 sequence reads CASREQGASYNDYTF.